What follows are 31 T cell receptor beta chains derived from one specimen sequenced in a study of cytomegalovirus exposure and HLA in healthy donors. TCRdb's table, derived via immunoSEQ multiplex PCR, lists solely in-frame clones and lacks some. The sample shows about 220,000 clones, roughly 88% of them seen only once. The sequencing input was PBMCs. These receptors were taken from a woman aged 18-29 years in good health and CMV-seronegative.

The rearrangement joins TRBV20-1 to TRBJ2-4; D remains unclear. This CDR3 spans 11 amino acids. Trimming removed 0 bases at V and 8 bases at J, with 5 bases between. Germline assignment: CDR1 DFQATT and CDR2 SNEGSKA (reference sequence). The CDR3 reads CSARDLDIQYF. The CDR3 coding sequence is TGCAGTGCTAGAGATCTCGACATTCAGTACTTC.

CDR3 coding DNA: TGTGCCAGCAGTGAAGATCCCGGGACATCATCCTACGAGCAGTACTTC. Protein product: CASSEDPGTSSYEQYF. The rearrangement uses TRBV6-1 and TRBJ2-7; TRBD1 might be the D (6 bases). Germline V gives CDR1 MNHNS, CDR2 SASEGT. The CDR3 extends over 16 amino acids. The ends were cut back, 1 base at V and 1 base at J, with 14 bases in the middle.

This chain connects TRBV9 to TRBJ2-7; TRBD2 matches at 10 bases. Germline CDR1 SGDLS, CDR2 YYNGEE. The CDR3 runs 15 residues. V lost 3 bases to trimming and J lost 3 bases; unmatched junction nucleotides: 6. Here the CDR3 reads CASSELAGTDYEQYF. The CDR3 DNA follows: TGTGCCAGCAGCGAACTAGCGGGAACCGACTACGAGCAGTACTTC.

The DNA for the CDR3 is TGTGCCAGCAGCCACTATATGAACACTGAAGCTTTCTTT. This encodes CASSHYMNTEAFF. This chain joins TRBV4-2 and TRBJ1-1; D unresolved. Looked up from germline, CDR1 is LGHNA and CDR2 is YNFKEQ. The CDR3 runs to 13 residues. V lost 3 bases and J lost 0, with 5 bases in between.

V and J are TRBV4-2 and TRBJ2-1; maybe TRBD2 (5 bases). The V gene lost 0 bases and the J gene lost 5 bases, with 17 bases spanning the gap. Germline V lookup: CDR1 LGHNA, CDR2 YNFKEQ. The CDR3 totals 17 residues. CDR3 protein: CASSQETGYNADNEQFF. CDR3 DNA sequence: TGTGCCAGCAGCCAAGAAACGGGATACAATGCGGACAATGAGCAGTTCTTC.

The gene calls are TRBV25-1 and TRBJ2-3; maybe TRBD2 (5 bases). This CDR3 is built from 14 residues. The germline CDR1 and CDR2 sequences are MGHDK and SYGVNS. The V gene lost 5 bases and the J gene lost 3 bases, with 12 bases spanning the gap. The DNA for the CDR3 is TGTGCCAGCAGTTTAGCTAGCCAGACAGATACGCAGTATTTT. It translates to CASSLASQTDTQYF. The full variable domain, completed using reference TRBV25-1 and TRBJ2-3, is EADIYQTPRYLVIGTGKKITLECSQTMGHDKMYWYQQDPGMELHLIHYSYGVNSTEKGDLSSESTVSRIRTEHFPLTLESARPSHTSQYLCASSLASQTDTQYFGPGTRLTVL.

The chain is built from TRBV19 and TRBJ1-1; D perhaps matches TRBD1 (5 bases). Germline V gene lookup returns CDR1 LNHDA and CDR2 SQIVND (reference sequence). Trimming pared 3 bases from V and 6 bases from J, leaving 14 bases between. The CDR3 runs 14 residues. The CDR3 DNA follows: TGTGCCAGTAGTATCTTGGGGGGAACGCCTGAAGCTTTCTTT. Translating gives CASSILGGTPEAFF.

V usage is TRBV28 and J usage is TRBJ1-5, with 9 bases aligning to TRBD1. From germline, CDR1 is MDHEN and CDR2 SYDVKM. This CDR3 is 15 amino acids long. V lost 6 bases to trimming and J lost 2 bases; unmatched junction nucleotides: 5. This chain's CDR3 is CASRYRGLGNQPQHF. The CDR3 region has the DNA TGTGCCAGCAGGTACAGGGGGCTTGGCAATCAGCCCCAGCATTTT. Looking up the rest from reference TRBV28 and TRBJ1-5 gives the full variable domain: DVKVTQSSRYLVKRTGEKVFLECVQDMDHENMFWYRQDPGLGLRLIYFSYDVKMKEKGDIPEGYSVSREKKERFSLILESASTNQTSMYLCASRYRGLGNQPQHFGDGTRLSIL.

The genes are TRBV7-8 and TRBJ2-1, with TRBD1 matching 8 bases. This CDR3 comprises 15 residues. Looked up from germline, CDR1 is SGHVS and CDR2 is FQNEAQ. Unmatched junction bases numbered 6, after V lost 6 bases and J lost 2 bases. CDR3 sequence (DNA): TGTGCCAGCAGTGTCGACAGGGGAGCCTACAATGAGCAGTTCTTC. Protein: CASSVDRGAYNEQFF.

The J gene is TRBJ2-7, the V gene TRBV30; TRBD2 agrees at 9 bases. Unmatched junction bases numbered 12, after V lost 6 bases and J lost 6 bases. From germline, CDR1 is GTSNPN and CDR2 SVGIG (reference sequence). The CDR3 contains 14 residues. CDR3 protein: CACHGASGTGEQYF. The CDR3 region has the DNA TGTGCCTGCCACGGGGCTAGCGGGACTGGCGAGCAGTACTTC.

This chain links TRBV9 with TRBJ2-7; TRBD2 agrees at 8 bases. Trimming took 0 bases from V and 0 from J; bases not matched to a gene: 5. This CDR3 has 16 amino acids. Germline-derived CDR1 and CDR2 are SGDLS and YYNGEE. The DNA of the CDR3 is TGTGCCAGCAGCGTAGGGCTAGCGGGTAGCTCCTACGAGCAGTACTTC. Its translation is CASSVGLAGSSYEQYF.

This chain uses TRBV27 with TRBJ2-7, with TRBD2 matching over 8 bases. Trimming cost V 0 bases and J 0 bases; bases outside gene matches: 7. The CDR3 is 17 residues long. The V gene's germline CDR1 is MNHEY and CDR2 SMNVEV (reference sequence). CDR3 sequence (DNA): TGTGCCAGCAGTTTATCGTTCCCCGGGACTAGCTCCTACGAGCAGTACTTC. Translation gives CASSLSFPGTSSYEQYF.

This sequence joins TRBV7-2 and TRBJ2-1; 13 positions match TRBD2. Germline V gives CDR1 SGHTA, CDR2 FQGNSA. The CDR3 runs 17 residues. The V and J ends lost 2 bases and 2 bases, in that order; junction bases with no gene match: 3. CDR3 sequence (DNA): TGTGCCAGCAGCTTAAAACTAGCGGGAGGGCCCTACAATGAGCAGTTCTTC. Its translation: CASSLKLAGGPYNEQFF.

The CDR3 DNA follows: TGTGCCAGCAGCCGCTCTCTAGAACCTTGGGATGAGCAGTTCTTC. This codes for CASSRSLEPWDEQFF. V and J are TRBV11-2 and TRBJ2-1; D remains ambiguous. V was pared by 5 bases and J by 8 bases, with 19 bases between. The CDR3 is 15 residues long. In germline, CDR1 is SGHAT, CDR2 FQNNGV.

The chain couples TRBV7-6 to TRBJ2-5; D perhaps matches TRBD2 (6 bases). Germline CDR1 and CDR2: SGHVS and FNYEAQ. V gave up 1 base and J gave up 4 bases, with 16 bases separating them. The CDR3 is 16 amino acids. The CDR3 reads CASSLGQRAGAETQYF. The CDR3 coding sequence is TGTGCCAGCAGCTTAGGGCAGCGGGCCGGTGCAGAGACCCAGTACTTC.

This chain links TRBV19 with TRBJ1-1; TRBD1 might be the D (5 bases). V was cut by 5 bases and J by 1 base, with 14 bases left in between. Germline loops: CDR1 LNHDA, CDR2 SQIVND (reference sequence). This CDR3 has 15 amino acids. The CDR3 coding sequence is TGTGCCAGTAGTTACTCCGGGACTGCGAACACTGAAGCTTTCTTT. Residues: CASSYSGTANTEAFF.

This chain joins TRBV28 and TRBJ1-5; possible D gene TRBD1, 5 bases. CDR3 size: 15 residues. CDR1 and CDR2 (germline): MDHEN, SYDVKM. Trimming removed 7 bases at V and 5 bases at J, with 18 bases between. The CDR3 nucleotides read TGTGCCAGCACCCAAGGGTGGGGCAGCCATCAGCCCCAGCATTTT. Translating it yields CASTQGWGSHQPQHF.

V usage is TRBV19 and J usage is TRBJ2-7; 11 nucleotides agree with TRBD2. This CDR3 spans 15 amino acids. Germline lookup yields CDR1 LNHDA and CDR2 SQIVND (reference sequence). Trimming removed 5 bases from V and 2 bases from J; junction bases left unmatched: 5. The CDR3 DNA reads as TGTGCCAGTAGTTGGACTAGCGGGCGAACCTACGAGCAGTACTTC. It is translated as CASSWTSGRTYEQYF. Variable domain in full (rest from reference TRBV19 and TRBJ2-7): DGGITQSPKYLFRKEGQNVTLSCEQNLNHDAMYWYRQDPGQGLRLIYYSQIVNDFQKGDIAEGYSVSREKKESFPLTVTSAQKNPTAFYLCASSWTSGRTYEQYFGPGTRLTVT.

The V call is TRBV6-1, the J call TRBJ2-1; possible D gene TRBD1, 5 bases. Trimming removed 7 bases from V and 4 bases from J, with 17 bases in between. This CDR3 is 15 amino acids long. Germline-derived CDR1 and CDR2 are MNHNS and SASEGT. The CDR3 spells CASITHPSGYNEQFF. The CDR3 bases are TGTGCCAGCATTACGCATCCATCAGGGTACAATGAGCAGTTCTTC.

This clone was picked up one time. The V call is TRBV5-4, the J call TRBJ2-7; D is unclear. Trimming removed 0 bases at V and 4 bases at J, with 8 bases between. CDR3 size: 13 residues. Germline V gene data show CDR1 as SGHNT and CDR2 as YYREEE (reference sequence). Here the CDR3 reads CASSLAREYEQYF. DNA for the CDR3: TGTGCCAGCAGCTTGGCCCGCGAGTACGAGCAGTACTTC.

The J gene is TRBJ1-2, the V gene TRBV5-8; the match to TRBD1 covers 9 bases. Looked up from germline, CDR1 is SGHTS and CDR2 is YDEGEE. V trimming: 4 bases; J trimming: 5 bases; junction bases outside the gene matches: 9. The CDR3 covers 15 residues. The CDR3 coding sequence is TGTGCCAGCAGCGAGGTTTGGGACAGGGATTATGGCTACACCTTC. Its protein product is CASSEVWDRDYGYTF.

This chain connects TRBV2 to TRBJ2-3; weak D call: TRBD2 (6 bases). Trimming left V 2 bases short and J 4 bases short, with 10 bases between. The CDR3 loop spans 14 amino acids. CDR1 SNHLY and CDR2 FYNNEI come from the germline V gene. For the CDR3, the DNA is TGTGCCAGCAGTGAATTGGGGGGACCAGATACGCAGTATTTT. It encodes CASSELGGPDTQYF.

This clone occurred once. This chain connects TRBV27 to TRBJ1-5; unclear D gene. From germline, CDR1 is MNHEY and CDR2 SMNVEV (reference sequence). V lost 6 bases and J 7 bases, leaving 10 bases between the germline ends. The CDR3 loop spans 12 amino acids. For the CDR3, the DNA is TGTGCCAGCAGCCCACGCGGGCAGCCCCAGCATTTT. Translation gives CASSPRGQPQHF.

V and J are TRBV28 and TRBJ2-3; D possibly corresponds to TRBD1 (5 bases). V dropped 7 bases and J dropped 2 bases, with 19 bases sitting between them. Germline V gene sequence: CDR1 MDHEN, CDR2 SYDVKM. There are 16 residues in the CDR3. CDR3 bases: TGTGCCAGCATAGCCAGGGTCCTTTTTCTCACAGATACGCAGTATTTT. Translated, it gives CASIARVLFLTDTQYF.

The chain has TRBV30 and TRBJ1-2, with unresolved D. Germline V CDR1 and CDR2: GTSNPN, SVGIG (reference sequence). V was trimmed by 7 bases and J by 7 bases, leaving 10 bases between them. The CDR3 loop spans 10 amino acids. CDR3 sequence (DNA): TGTGCCTCCAGACACGGTGGCTACACCTTC. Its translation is CASRHGGYTF. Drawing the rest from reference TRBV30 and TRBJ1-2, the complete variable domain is SQTIHQWPATLVQPVGSPLSLECTVEGTSNPNLYWYRQAAGRGLQLLFYSVGIGQISSEVPQNLSASRPQDRQFILSSKKLLLSDSGFYLCASRHGGYTFGSGTRLTVV.

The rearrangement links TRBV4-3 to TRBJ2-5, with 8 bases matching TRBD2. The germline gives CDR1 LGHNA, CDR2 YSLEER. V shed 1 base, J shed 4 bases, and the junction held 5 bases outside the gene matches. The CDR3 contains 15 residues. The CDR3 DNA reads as TGCGCCAGCAGCCAAGGGAGCGGGAGCTTAGAGACCCAGTACTTC. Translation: CASSQGSGSLETQYF.

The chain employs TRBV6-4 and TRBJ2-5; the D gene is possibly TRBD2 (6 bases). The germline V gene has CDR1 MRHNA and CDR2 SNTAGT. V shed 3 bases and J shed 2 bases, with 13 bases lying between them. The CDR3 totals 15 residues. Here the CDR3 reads CASSEYASEQETQYF. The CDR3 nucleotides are TGTGCCAGCAGTGAGTACGCTAGCGAACAAGAGACCCAGTACTTC.

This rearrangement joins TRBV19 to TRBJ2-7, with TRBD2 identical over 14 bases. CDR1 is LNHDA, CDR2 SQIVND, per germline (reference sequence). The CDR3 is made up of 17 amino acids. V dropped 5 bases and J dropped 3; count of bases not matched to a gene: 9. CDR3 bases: TGTGCCAGTAGTTGGGGACTAGCGGGAGAAGAAGACTACGAGCAGTACTTC. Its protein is CASSWGLAGEEDYEQYF.

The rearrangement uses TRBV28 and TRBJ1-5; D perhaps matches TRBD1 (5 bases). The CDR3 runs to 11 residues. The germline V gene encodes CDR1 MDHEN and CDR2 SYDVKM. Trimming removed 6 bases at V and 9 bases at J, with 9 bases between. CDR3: CASRIQGPQHF. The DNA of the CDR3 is TGTGCCAGCAGGATTCAGGGGCCCCAGCATTTT. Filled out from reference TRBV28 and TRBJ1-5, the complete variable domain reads DVKVTQSSRYLVKRTGEKVFLECVQDMDHENMFWYRQDPGLGLRLIYFSYDVKMKEKGDIPEGYSVSREKKERFSLILESASTNQTSMYLCASRIQGPQHFGDGTRLSIL.

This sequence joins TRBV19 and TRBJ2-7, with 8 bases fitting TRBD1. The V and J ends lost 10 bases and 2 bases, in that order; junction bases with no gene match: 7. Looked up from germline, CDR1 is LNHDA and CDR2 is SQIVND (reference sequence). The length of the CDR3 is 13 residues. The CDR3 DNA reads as TGTGCCACCGCTCCGACAGGGGCCTACGAGCAGTACTTC. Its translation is CATAPTGAYEQYF. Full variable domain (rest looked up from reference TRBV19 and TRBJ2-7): DGGITQSPKYLFRKEGQNVTLSCEQNLNHDAMYWYRQDPGQGLRLIYYSQIVNDFQKGDIAEGYSVSREKKESFPLTVTSAQKNPTAFYLCATAPTGAYEQYFGPGTRLTVT.

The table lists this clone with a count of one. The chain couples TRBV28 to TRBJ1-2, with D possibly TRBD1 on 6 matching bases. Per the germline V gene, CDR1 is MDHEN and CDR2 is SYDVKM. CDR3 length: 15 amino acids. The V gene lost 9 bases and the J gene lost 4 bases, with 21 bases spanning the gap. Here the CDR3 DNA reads TGTGCCAGTAACGCGGCCTACAGGGTTAGCTATGGCTACACCTTC. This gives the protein CASNAAYRVSYGYTF.